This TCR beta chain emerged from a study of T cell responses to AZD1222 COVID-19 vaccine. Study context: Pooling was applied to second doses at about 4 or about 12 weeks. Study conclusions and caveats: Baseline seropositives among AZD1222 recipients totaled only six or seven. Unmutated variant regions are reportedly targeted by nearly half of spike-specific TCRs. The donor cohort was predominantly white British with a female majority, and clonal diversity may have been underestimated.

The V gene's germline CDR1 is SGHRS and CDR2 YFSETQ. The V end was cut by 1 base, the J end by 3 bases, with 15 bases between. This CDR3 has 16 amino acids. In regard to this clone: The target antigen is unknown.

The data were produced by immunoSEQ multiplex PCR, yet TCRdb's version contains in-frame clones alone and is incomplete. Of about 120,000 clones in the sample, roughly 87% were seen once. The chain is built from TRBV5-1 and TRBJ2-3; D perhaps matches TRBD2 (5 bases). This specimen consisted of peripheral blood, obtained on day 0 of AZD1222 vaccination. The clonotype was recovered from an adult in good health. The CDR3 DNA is TGCGCCAGCAGCTTGTCGAGATTTGGGGAGACAGATACGCAGTATTTT. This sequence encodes CASSLSRFGETDTQYF.